Shown below are 9 T cell receptor beta chains from a single sample sequenced in a study of T cells in Graves' hyperthyroidism and ophthalmopathy. There were TCR beta CDR3 regions amplified from RNA transcripts. RT-PCR in the first round (using the HTBI primer set) targeted the TCR CDR3. TCRdb itself ran the multiplex PCR reads through MiXCR, one entry per CDR3 protein. This sample has 450,000 to 650,000 distinct CDR3 sequences, with 14% found just once. The sequenced material came from blood. All receptors come from a woman aged 18 to 35 with Graves' ophthalmopathy.

This clonotype was seen ten or more times. This chain links TRBV2 with TRBJ2-3; tentative D call: TRBD1 (5 bases). CDR1 and CDR2 (germline): SNHLY, FYNNEI. This CDR3 has 13 amino acids. V lost 8 bases and J 2 bases, leaving 11 bases between the germline ends. Here the CDR3 reads CASQGDPTDTQYF. The CDR3 nucleotides are TGTGCCAGCCAGGGTGATCCCACAGATACGCAGTATTTT. The whole variable domain, remainder taken from reference TRBV2 and TRBJ2-3, is EPEVTQTPSHQVTQMGQEVILRCVPISNHLYFYWYRQILGQKVEFLVSFYNNEISEKSEIFDDQFSVERPDGSNFTLKIRSTKLEDSAMYFCASQGDPTDTQYFGPGTRLTVL.

The chain combines TRBV4-3 with TRBJ1-4, with D maybe TRBD1 (5 bases). The CDR3 loop spans 16 amino acids. The germline CDR1 and CDR2 sequences are LGHNA and YSLEER. Trimming left V 0 bases short and J 8 bases short, with 16 bases between. The CDR3 is CASSQEATRAGEKLFF. The CDR3 bases are TGCGCCAGCAGCCAAGAAGCGACTAGAGCAGGGGAAAAACTGTTTTTT.

This clonotype was observed at least ten times. The chain has TRBV7-9 and TRBJ1-1, with TRBD1 matching over 8 bases. V dropped 4 bases and J dropped 2; count of bases not matched to a gene: 3. The germline gives CDR1 SEHNR, CDR2 FQNEAQ (reference sequence). The CDR3 runs to 14 residues. The CDR3 spells CASSSRGRNTEAFF. CDR3 sequence (DNA): TGTGCCAGCAGCTCCAGGGGGCGAAACACTGAAGCTTTCTTT.

This clonotype was observed a few times. The chain carries TRBV19 and TRBJ1-2; D is undetermined. The germline V and J ends were trimmed by 2 bases and 3 bases, with 13 bases remaining between them. The CDR3 has 15 amino acids. From germline, CDR1 is LNHDA and CDR2 SQIVND (reference sequence). CDR3: CASSIRPDRHYGYTF. CDR3 coding DNA: TGTGCCAGTAGTATAAGACCTGACCGCCACTATGGCTACACCTTC.

This chain joins TRBV3-1 and TRBJ2-1; no firm D call. Germline values: CDR1 LGHDT, CDR2 YNNKEL (reference sequence). Trimming removed 2 bases from V and 0 bases from J, with 17 bases in between. This CDR3 spans 18 amino acids. The CDR3 sequence is CASSQLMGRADSYNEQFF. The CDR3 bases are TGTGCCAGCAGCCAACTAATGGGAAGGGCGGACTCCTACAATGAGCAGTTCTTC.

The J gene is TRBJ1-3, the V gene TRBV6-1, with TRBD1 matching 8 bases. The CDR3 is 14 amino acids. The V gene's germline CDR1 is MNHNS and CDR2 SASEGT. Germline trimming cut 7 bases from V and 3 bases from J; bases unmatched to any gene: 5. This chain's CDR3 is CASKLGTGGNTIYF. The CDR3 nucleotides are TGTGCCAGCAAATTGGGGACAGGTGGAAACACCATATATTTT.

V and J are TRBV3-1 and TRBJ1-4, with D perhaps TRBD1 (5 bases). Per germline, CDR1 LGHDT and CDR2 YNNKEL (reference sequence). Trimming cost V 4 bases and J 0 bases, with 18 bases left between them. The CDR3 consists of 18 residues. DNA for the CDR3: TGTGCCAGCAGCCTTCTAACCGGGACGACCGCAACTAATGAAAAACTGTTTTTT. Encoded protein: CASSLLTGTTATNEKLFF.

This chain's CDR3 is CASSYTGTVGNEQFF. CDR3 nucleotides: TGTGCCAGCAGTTACACCGGGACAGTCGGGAATGAGCAGTTCTTC. This chain connects TRBV12-3 or TRBV12-4 to TRBJ2-1, with TRBD1 matching 7 bases. The CDR3 totals 15 residues. With V trimmed by 4 bases and J by 7 bases, 10 bases remained unmatched.

The rearrangement uses TRBV9 and TRBJ2-5, with 8 positions matching TRBD2. Trimming removed 0 bases from V and 4 bases from J; junction bases left unmatched: 5. The CDR3 runs to 15 residues. Germline V gene data show CDR1 as SGDLS and CDR2 as YYNGEE. CDR3 in DNA: TGTGCCAGCAGCGTAGTGGCGGGAGGAGGAGAGACCCAGTACTTC. Translation gives CASSVVAGGGETQYF.